This entry is about one T cell receptor (beta chain). It has no known antigen specificity. Per-base quality was not reported, and no clone a single base away is much larger than it. The germline V gene provides CDR1 MDHEN and CDR2 SYDVKM. Trimming takes 3 bases from V and 6 bases from J, and the germline ends sit 15 bases apart. The CDR3, from cysteine to phenylalanine, totals 15 residues. Here the CDR3 DNA is all that survives: 45 bases in frame from base 1. This sample is part of a study of shared clonotypes between healthy human individuals (TCRdb year 2020). Background on the whole study: A couple of women and a few men aged 18 to 49 years were included in the cohort. For each donor, CD4 naive and CD4 memory were each run on three plates, CD8 naive on two plates, and CD8 memory on one plate. To estimate repertoire size and how much clonotypes are shared between individuals, the study performed deep sequencing of blood TCR repertoires from a handful of healthy adults. To increase sequencing depth and limit assay-specific biases, TCR repertoire library preparation and sequencing were carried out by different laboratories using diverse techniques. Between about 0.94 and 8.9 billion PBMCs per donor were obtained by leukapheresis. General conclusions and limits of the study: Naive subsets generally had larger estimated clonotype richness than memory subsets did. Incomplete sequencing was indicated by rarefaction of sorted-subset datasets, despite the large sequencing depth. Sharing across a handful of donors was observed for approximately 5% of naive CD4, 3% to 4% of naive CD8, 2.3% of memory CD4, and roughly 0.4% of memory CD8 clonotypes. Sampling was limited to blood, and TCR repertoires in tissue likely differ from TCR repertoires in blood. Compared with non-shared clonotypes, clonotypes shared by all four sorted-subset donors had higher generation probabilities. Pairwise subsampling led to the expectation that sequencing depth would affect the degree of clonotype sharing among donors. The genetic and exposure-history diversity represented was limited by the small number of donors.

Healthy HIV-negative adults with no recently reported acute infections or vaccinations were included as donors. Every donor was a Caucasian adult living in Nashville, Tennessee, USA. CD4+ T cells were enriched through magnetic negative selection, after which naive cells were positively selected on CD45RA and the remaining negative fraction served as the memory subset. Blood was collected by leukapheresis, and PBMCs were isolated by Ficoll-Histopaque density gradient centrifugation and then cryopreserved in liquid nitrogen vapor phase. Analytical flow cytometry was used to check the purity and quantity of every magnetically sorted T cell population. From each sorted fraction, genomic DNA was isolated and quantified by UV absorbance on a Nanodrop 2000c. Using the deep immunoSEQ assay, multiplex PCR amplified TCR CDR3 regions from genomic DNA. Genomic DNA extracted from each cell subset was distributed evenly over all wells of several immunoSEQ 96-well plates, and each plate served as one replicate. For sorted subsets, about 0.2 ug genomic DNA, equal to about 30,000 T cell genomes, was loaded into each replicate PCR. Purified libraries were measured with a Qubit 3.0 fluorometer, size-checked on a Bioanalyzer 2100, and measured again with the KAPA Library Quantification kit. A separate single-read 150-cycle Illumina NextSeq 550 flow cell was used to sequence each immunoSEQ 96-well plate. The authors processed their data as follows. Because only junctional sequences without quality scores were contained in the immunoSEQ output, filtering matching that applied to full-length reads could not be performed. Sequences were annotated with PyIR, a Python wrapper for IgBLAST v1.9, and V/J genes and CDR3 were assigned using IMGT germline references. Any read was removed if the V/J assignment was weak (E-value above 1e-6), the CDR3 was missing, or the read contained stop codons, out-of-frame junctions, or ambiguous translated residues. V3J clonotypes were defined as sequences sharing the same inferred V gene, J gene, and CDR3 amino acid sequence. The percentage overlap between two repertoires was calculated by dividing the number of shared unique clonotypes by the size of the smaller repertoire. Richness of each repertoire was evaluated using RTK rarefaction, the Chao1 estimator, and Recon v2.1 estimates of unobserved clonotypes. Generation probabilities were computed with OLGA for all TCRbeta clonotypes obtained by the gDNA method from several donors. TCRdb mirrors the immuneACCESS table, restricted to in-frame sequences. Some clones are absent from its copies; in checked studies, under half trace to an unresolved V gene, and the reason for the others is unknown. For V, J and clone size, that table is used; D and trimming come from the DNA. The sample yields approximately 1,000,000 clones; about 80% were counted once. Of the sample, under 0.6% is held by the ten largest clones.

The source material was memory CD4+ T cells from PBMCs. What the cell subset or site label conveys for this sample: CD45RA-negative fraction. The rearranged segments are TRBV28 and TRBJ1-5, with TRBD1 as a weak D call on 6 bases. The sequence came from a young man in good health. Some clones in this sample may be carry-over from other donors' samples. The DNA reads TGTGCCAGCAGTTTTGGGGCAGGGGAGGGTCAGCCCCAGCATTTT. Protein translation: CASSFGAGEGQPQHF.